This TCR beta chain was captured in a study of T-cell reconstitution after alpha-beta-depleted transplantation in children. It was with unique molecular identifiers that the TCRbeta library was prepared. Each CDR3 protein is one row after TCRdb ran MiXCR on the PCR reads. Of 450,000 to 600,000 distinct CDR3 sequences listed, 15% to 20% are singletons. The CDR3 extends over 13 amino acids. V gave up 2 bases and J gave up 7 bases, with 12 bases separating them. Germline V gene sequence: CDR1 SGHRS, CDR2 YFSETQ. This rearrangement joins TRBV5-1 to TRBJ1-1, with D tentatively TRBD1 (6 bases). The sequencing here drew on PBMCs from the stem cell graft donor, taken from the stem cell graft. The origin of this receptor is a human donor who donated a stem cell graft to a child with acute lymphoblastic leukemia. CDR3 protein: CASSFTGSGEAFF. The DNA for the CDR3 is TGCGCCAGCAGCTTCACAGGGTCGGGTGAAGCTTTCTTT.